The rows below give T cell receptor beta chains drawn from one sample of a study of blood T cells in healthy people across ages. From the 5' RACE reads, TCRdb called clonotypes with MiXCR, one entry per CDR3 protein. Here the sample spans 600,000 to 1,000,000 distinct CDR3 sequences, 58% being singletons. Material for sequencing was blood. The receptor set was obtained from a man aged 25-45 years in good health. Both conserved end residues are part of each CDR3. The D gene is left open where the match is weak. Clone size is not always given. Where it is, it says once, few, many or a class for expanded clones.

d_call j_call clone_size v_call cdr3_nt cdr3_aa
TRBD1 TRBJ2-1 . TRBV18 TGTGCCAGCTCACCTTTAGACAGGGGGCGGAATGAGCAGTTCTTC CASSPLDRGRNEQFF
TRBD1 TRBJ2-7 . TRBV20-1 TGCAGTGCCAAGGCTACCGGGACAGGGGGCTACGAGCAGTACTTC CSAKATGTGGYEQYF
TRBD2 TRBJ2-3 . TRBV10-3 TGTGCCATCAGCGGCGGGGCGGGAGTTGCAGATACGCAGTATTTT CAISGGAGVADTQYF
. TRBJ1-6 few TRBV20-1 TGCAGTGCTAGGGGGACATTTGGGAATTCACCCCTCCACTTT CSARGTFGNSPLHF
. TRBJ2-7 few TRBV5-6 TGTGCCAGCAGCCCCGCCAGGACTCTCCTCTACGAGCAGTACTTC CASSPARTLLYEQYF
. TRBJ2-7 . TRBV12-3/TRBV12-4 TGTGCCAGCCAAGAGGAAGACTACGAGCAGTACTTC CASQEEDYEQYF
. TRBJ2-3 . TRBV6-2/TRBV6-3 TGTGCCAGCAGTCGACAGTTGCTTAGCACAGATACGCAGTATTTT CASSRQLLSTDTQYF
TRBD1 TRBJ2-7 . TRBV7-2 TGTGCCAGCAGCTTTGGGACAGGGGGATTTTACGAGCAGTACTTC CASSFGTGGFYEQYF
. TRBJ2-3 few TRBV12-3/TRBV12-4 TGTGCCAGCAGTTTCAGAGGGAGAGCAGATACGGAGTATTTT CASSFRGRADTEYF
. TRBJ1-2 . TRBV25-1 TGTGCCAGCAGTGCCTCAGCAGCATATGGCTACACCTTC CASSASAAYGYTF
. TRBJ2-1 . TRBV21-1 TGTGCCAGCAGCAAAGGTCGGTCAGGGGATGAGCAGTTCTTC CASSKGRSGDEQFF
. TRBJ2-4 . TRBV6-5 TGTGCCAGCAGTTACTCGATTTGGCCCGTAGGAAACATTCAGTACTTC CASSYSIWPVGNIQYF
TRBD2 TRBJ2-5 . TRBV2 TGTGCCAGCGAGGCAGTGAGAGCGGGAGAAGAGACCCAGTACTTC CASEAVRAGEETQYF
. TRBJ2-7 . TRBV5-5 TGTGCCAGCAGCTTGGCCAGTCAGGAGAACTACGAGCAGTACTTC CASSLASQENYEQYF
TRBD2 TRBJ2-7 . TRBV5-1 TGCGCCAGCAGCTCAACCGCGCGGGGGACCTACGAGCAGTACTTC CASSSTARGTYEQYF
TRBD2 TRBJ2-3 few TRBV24-1 TGTGCCACCAGTGATTTGTCGGCTAGCGGATTCACAGATACGCAGTATTTT CATSDLSASGFTDTQYF
. TRBJ2-7 . TRBV28 TGTGCCAGCAGTCTCCGGGGACGGTACTACGAGCAGTACTTC CASSLRGRYYEQYF
. TRBJ2-7 . TRBV4-3 TGCGCCAGCAGCCCCCTTGGAGACTACAATGAGCAGTACTTC CASSPLGDYNEQYF
. TRBJ2-1 . TRBV20-1 TGCAGTGCTAGGGGCCTTCAATTCGAGCAGTTCTTC CSARGLQFEQFF
. TRBJ1-6 . TRBV20-1 TGCAGTGCTAGAGGCAACCCTGGACGGACTAATTCACCCCTCCACTTT CSARGNPGRTNSPLHF
. TRBJ2-7 . TRBV20-1 TGCAGTGCTATGGGCGGGGTTACCTACGAGCAGTACTTC CSAMGGVTYEQYF
. TRBJ2-5 . TRBV7-2 TGTGCCAGCAGCTTAGCGTCGCAGGGGTGGGAGCAGTACTTC CASSLASQGWEQYF
. TRBJ1-1 . TRBV29-1 TGCAGCGTTGAAGAACAGTGGGACACTGAAGCTTTCTTT CSVEEQWDTEAFF
. TRBJ1-2 once TRBV5-5 TGTGCCAGCAGCTTGGAAGGCAGGGTATCTTCCTATGGCTACACCTTC CASSLEGRVSSYGYTF
. TRBJ2-7 few TRBV27 TGTGCCAGCAGTTATGTAGGCGAGCAGTACTTC CASSYVGEQYF
TRBD2 TRBJ2-3 . TRBV19 TGTGCCAGTAGCGGCGGGGGGGCAAGTGAAGATACGCAGTATTTT CASSGGGASEDTQYF
. TRBJ2-1 . TRBV3-1 TGTGCCAGCAGCCAGAGAGGGTCCCCCCTTTACAATGAGCAGTTCTTC CASSQRGSPLYNEQFF
. TRBJ2-7 few TRBV3-1 TGTGCCAGCAGCCAAGGGAGCGCGAGACTCTCCTACGAGCAGTACTTC CASSQGSARLSYEQYF
. TRBJ1-4 . TRBV3-1 TGTGCCAGCAGCCAAGCAATAGGGGTAGAAAAACTGTTTTTT CASSQAIGVEKLFF
. TRBJ2-3 once TRBV10-3 TGTGCCATTGCGGCAGGGGGGTCCACAGATACGCAGTATTTT CAIAAGGSTDTQYF
TRBD2 TRBJ2-1 . TRBV30 TGTGCCTGGAGTACTGGAAGGGGACTAGCGGGGACTAACAATGAGCAGTTCTTC CAWSTGRGLAGTNNEQFF
. TRBJ1-5 . TRBV6-5 TGTGCCAGCAGTCCGGCCGGGAGGCAGCCCCAGCATTTT CASSPAGRQPQHF
TRBD1 TRBJ1-5 . TRBV18 TGTGCCAGCGGCGGGACAGGGGGGAGCAATCAGCCCCAGCATTTT CASGGTGGSNQPQHF
. TRBJ2-7 . TRBV7-9 TGTGCCAGCAGCGGGAGTCTCTCAGGCGAGCAGTACTTC CASSGSLSGEQYF
TRBD1 TRBJ2-4 . TRBV7-2 TGTGCCAGCAGCCCACGACAGGGCCTAAACATTCAGTACTTC CASSPRQGLNIQYF
TRBD2 TRBJ2-7 . TRBV18 TGTGCCAGCTCACCACCCGGGACTAGCGGGAGTGGCGAGCAGTACTTC CASSPPGTSGSGEQYF
. TRBJ2-1 . TRBV2 TGTGCCAGCAGGCCCCAGGGGTCCCGGGCCCACAATGAGCAGTTCTTC CASRPQGSRAHNEQFF
. TRBJ2-7 . TRBV2 TGTGCCAGCAGTGTGGAGGGGCCGAGCTCCTACAATGAGCAGTACTTC CASSVEGPSSYNEQYF
TRBD1 TRBJ2-7 . TRBV6-6 TGTGCCAGCAGTTGGGGTCAGACAGGGGGTAGATACGAGCAGTACTTC CASSWGQTGGRYEQYF
TRBD1 TRBJ2-1 . TRBV6-5 TGTGCCAGCAGTTCCCCCTCGGGGACAGCCTATAACAATGAGCAGTTCTTC CASSSPSGTAYNNEQFF
. TRBJ2-3 few TRBV4-2 TGTGCCAGCAGCCAAGAGATGGAGGGGGGGCCAGATACGCAGTATTTT CASSQEMEGGPDTQYF
. TRBJ1-4 . TRBV21-1 TGTGCCAGCAGCGAGCTCAAACTGTTTTTT CASSELKLFF
. TRBJ1-1 . TRBV6-5 TGTGCCAGCAGCACAGGGACCTGGGGCACTGAAGCTTTCTTT CASSTGTWGTEAFF
TRBD2 TRBJ2-1 . TRBV6-1 TGTGCCAGCAGCCCCGCGGGCGGGGGTTCTTTCAATGAGCAGTTCTTC CASSPAGGGSFNEQFF
TRBD1 TRBJ1-1 . TRBV25-1 TGTGCCAGCACCGACAGGGCCTTCACTGAAGCTTTCTTT CASTDRAFTEAFF
. TRBJ2-7 . TRBV27 TGTGCCAGCAGTACAAGGCGCGGGGCCTCCTACGAGCAGTACTTC CASSTRRGASYEQYF